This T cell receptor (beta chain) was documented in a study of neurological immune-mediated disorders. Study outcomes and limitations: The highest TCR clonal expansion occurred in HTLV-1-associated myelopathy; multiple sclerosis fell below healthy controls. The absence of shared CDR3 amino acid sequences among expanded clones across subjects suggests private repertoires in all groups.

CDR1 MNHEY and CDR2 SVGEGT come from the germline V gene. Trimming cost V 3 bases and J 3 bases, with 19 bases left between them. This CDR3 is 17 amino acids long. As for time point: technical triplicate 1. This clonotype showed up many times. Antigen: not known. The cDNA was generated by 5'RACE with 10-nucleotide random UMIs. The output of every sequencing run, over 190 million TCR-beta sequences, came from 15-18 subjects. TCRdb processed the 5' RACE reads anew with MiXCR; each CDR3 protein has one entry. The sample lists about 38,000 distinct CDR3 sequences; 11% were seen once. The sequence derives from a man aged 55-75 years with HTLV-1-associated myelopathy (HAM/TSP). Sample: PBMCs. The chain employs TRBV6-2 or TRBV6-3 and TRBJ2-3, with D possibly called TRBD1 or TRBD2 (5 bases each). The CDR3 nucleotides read TGTGCCAGCAGTTATGCTCCCGGGACCGTCAAGACAGATACGCAGTATTTT. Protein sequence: CASSYAPGTVKTDTQYF.